This entry lists 18 T cell receptor beta chains sequenced from one sample in a study of regulatory T cells in long-lasting Graves disease. Through Arm-PCR of CDR3 regions and iRepertoire HTBI primers, TCR beta libraries were built. TCRdb used MiXCR to reprocess the multiplex PCR reads, holding one entry per CDR3 protein. The sample carries fewer than 450,000 distinct CDR3 sequences, around 21% recorded once. Time point of the sample: persistent/refractory GD, antithyroid drugs over 5 years with positive TRAb. The TCR library was made from RNA extracted from PBMCs. The input for sequencing was peripheral blood mononuclear cells (PBMCs), taken when the disease was refractory, from a patient treated with antithyroid drugs. The receptor set was obtained from a female donor with Graves disease.

This clonotype was recorded many times. This sequence joins TRBV6-2 or TRBV6-3 and TRBJ2-4; 9 bases are a match to TRBD1. The germline CDR1 and CDR2 sequences are MNHEY and SVGEGT. This CDR3 spans 16 amino acids. The V and J ends lost 5 bases and 8 bases, in that order; junction bases with no gene match: 13. The CDR3 region is CASSGTTGQGWDIQYF. The CDR3 DNA reads TGTGCCAGCAGTGGAACTACGGGACAGGGCTGGGACATTCAGTACTTC.

This chain uses TRBV5-1 with TRBJ2-1; tentatively, D is TRBD1 (6 bases). The V gene's germline CDR1 is SGHRS and CDR2 YFSETQ. The CDR3 runs to 14 residues. The V and J ends lost 7 bases and 0 bases respectively, with 11 bases between them. CDR3: CASQGQPSYNEQFF. DNA for the CDR3: TGCGCCAGCCAAGGACAGCCCTCCTACAATGAGCAGTTCTTC.

This clonotype occurred many times. The chain uses TRBV27 and TRBJ1-1; 7 bases line up with TRBD1. The CDR3 has 14 residues. V lost 5 bases to trimming and J lost 5 bases; unmatched junction nucleotides: 8. Germline V gives CDR1 MNHEY, CDR2 SMNVEV (reference sequence). The CDR3 is CASSPYDRETEAFF. In DNA form, the CDR3 reads TGTGCCAGCAGTCCCTACGACAGGGAGACTGAAGCTTTCTTT.

This clonotype was observed at least ten times. V gene TRBV7-9 combines with J gene TRBJ1-4; no firm D call. The ends were cut back, 0 bases at V and 8 bases at J, with 10 bases in the middle. This CDR3 spans 14 amino acids. Germline loops: CDR1 SEHNR, CDR2 FQNEAQ (reference sequence). Here the CDR3 DNA reads TGTGCCAGCAGCTTAGCATCGGCCGGGGAAAAACTGTTTTTT. It yields the protein CASSLASAGEKLFF.

At least ten counts were recorded for this clonotype. The chain combines TRBV11-2 with TRBJ2-7; 9 positions agree with TRBD1. The CDR3 runs 15 residues. The germline gives CDR1 SGHAT, CDR2 FQNNGV. With V trimmed by 4 bases and J by 0 bases, 4 bases remained unmatched. The CDR3 DNA reads as TGTGCCAGCAGCTCCCGGGACAGGGCCTCCTACGAGCAGTACTTC. Protein sequence: CASSSRDRASYEQYF.

This sequence joins TRBV7-8 and TRBJ1-3; D remains unclear. V dropped 4 bases and J dropped 0 bases, with 10 bases sitting between them. Germline V gene lookup returns CDR1 SGHVS and CDR2 FQNEAQ. This CDR3 is built from 15 residues. The CDR3 DNA reads as TGTGCCAGCAGCTCTAGAGGATTCTCTGGAAACACCATATATTTT. Translated: CASSSRGFSGNTIYF.

Concerning this clonotype: A much larger clone differs by one base, so this may be a read error. This sequence joins TRBV30 and TRBJ1-2; possible D gene TRBD1, 5 bases. Trimming took off 3 bases at V and 8 bases at J, with 16 bases between the two ends. Germline CDR1 is GTSNPN and CDR2 is SVGIG (reference sequence). The CDR3 contains 13 residues. The chain's CDR3 is CAWRRGLTDGYTF. CDR3 DNA sequence: TGTGCCTGGAGAAGGGGATTAACCGACGGCTACACCTTC.

This clonotype has ten or more counts. J is TRBJ1-6 and V is TRBV2, with D perhaps matching TRBD1 (6 bases). Germline assignment: CDR1 SNHLY and CDR2 FYNNEI. This CDR3 is 14 amino acids long. The V and J ends lost 6 bases and 5 bases respectively, with 11 bases between them. The CDR3 DNA follows: TGTGCCAGCAGGTGGACAGCTAATAATTCACCCCTCCACTTT. Amino acid sequence: CASRWTANNSPLHF.

This clonotype was seen ten or more times. The chain carries TRBV2 and TRBJ1-1, with D tentatively TRBD1 (6 bases). CDR1 is SNHLY, CDR2 FYNNEI, per germline. CDR3 length: 16 residues. Trimming pared 2 bases from V and 1 base from J, leaving 14 bases between. CDR3 nucleotides: TGTGCCAGCAGTGAATCTCGGCAGGGGAAGAACACTGAAGCTTTCTTT. This gives the protein CASSESRQGKNTEAFF.

The chain has TRBV3-1 and TRBJ2-5; possibly TRBD2 for D (6 bases). There are 18 residues in the CDR3. V was cut by 4 bases and J by 5 bases, with 26 bases left in between. Germline CDR1 LGHDT, CDR2 YNNKEL (reference sequence). The CDR3 DNA reads TGTGCCAGCAGCCCCCGGGCGGGACTGGGGCCTTTAGGGGAGACCCAGTACTTC. As protein: CASSPRAGLGPLGETQYF.

This clonotype was observed many times. The CDR3 DNA follows: TGTGCCAGCAGCACCGATGGTTACGAGCAGTACTTC. Amino acids: CASSTDGYEQYF. The J gene is TRBJ2-7, the V gene TRBV7-8; D is undetermined. V lost 5 bases to trimming and J lost 4 bases, with 9 bases between them. The CDR3 runs 12 residues. Germline CDR1 and CDR2: SGHVS and FQNEAQ.

This clonotype was counted at least ten times. The chain employs TRBV28 and TRBJ1-5; maybe TRBD1 (5 bases). The CDR3 totals 12 residues. CDR1 is MDHEN and CDR2 is SYDVKM in the germline V gene. V shed 4 bases and J shed 6 bases, with 7 bases lying between them. The DNA of the CDR3 is TGTGCCAGCAGTTCGGGGGGTCAGCCCCAGCATTTT. Translating gives CASSSGGQPQHF.

This clonotype has a count of ten or more. The V call is TRBV20-1, the J call TRBJ1-2; tentative D call: TRBD1 (6 bases). V was trimmed by 3 bases and J by 5 bases, leaving 16 bases between them. The CDR3 is 14 residues long. Germline V gene data show CDR1 as DFQATT and CDR2 as SNEGSKA (reference sequence). CDR3 DNA: TGCAGTGCTAGTATGGACAGCGGAGCTTATGGCTACACCTTC. Its translation is CSASMDSGAYGYTF.

CDR3 protein: CASRNSGANEQFF. CDR3 in DNA: TGTGCCAGCAGAAACAGCGGGGCCAATGAGCAGTTCTTC. V and J are TRBV3-1 and TRBJ2-1; 7 nucleotides align to TRBD2. The CDR3 is 13 amino acids. Germline V gives CDR1 LGHDT, CDR2 YNNKEL (reference sequence). V was pared by 6 bases and J by 6 bases, with 5 bases of the junction left unmatched.

This clonotype was detected only once. The chain employs TRBV9 and TRBJ1-5, with D possibly matching TRBD1 (5 bases). This CDR3 is built from 14 residues. Trimming removed 3 bases from V and 6 bases from J, with 13 bases in between. CDR1 is SGDLS and CDR2 is YYNGEE in the germline V gene. The CDR3 sequence is CASSAGTGGQPQHF. The CDR3 coding sequence is TGTGCCAGCAGCGCAGGAACTGGGGGTCAGCCCCAGCATTTT. Variable domain in full (rest from reference TRBV9 and TRBJ1-5): DSGVTQTPKHLITATGQRVTLRCSPRSGDLSVYWYQQSLDQGLQFLIQYYNGEERAKGNILERFSAQQFPDLHSELNLSSLELGDSALYFCASSAGTGGQPQHFGDGTRLSIL.

J is TRBJ2-7 and V is TRBV9; 7 bases align to TRBD1. V gave up 3 bases and J gave up 0 bases; unmatched junction bases: 3. The CDR3 totals 14 residues. Germline V gene sequence: CDR1 SGDLS, CDR2 YYNGEE. The CDR3 bases are TGTGCCAGCAGCGGACGGGACAGCTCCTACGAGCAGTACTTC. It encodes CASSGRDSSYEQYF.

The V gene is TRBV11-2, the J gene TRBJ2-5, with a weak D call TRBD2 (5 bases). The J call may be faulty, since TRBJ2-1 better matches the DNA end. Germline V gene data show CDR1 as SGHAT and CDR2 as FQNNGV. This CDR3 spans 15 amino acids. The CDR3 sequence is CASSFIGREHNEQFF. CDR3 coding DNA: TGTGCCAGCAGCTTCATTGGACGGGAACACAATGAGCAGTTCTTC.

The chain recombines TRBV27 with TRBJ2-6, with D tentatively TRBD1 or TRBD2 (5 bases each). V lost 2 bases and J lost 0, with 8 bases in between. The CDR3 runs 16 residues. Germline V gene data show CDR1 as MNHEY and CDR2 as SMNVEV (reference sequence). The CDR3 coding sequence is TGTGCCAGCAGTTTAGAGGGGTTCTCTGGGGCCAACGTCCTGACTTTC. Encoded protein: CASSLEGFSGANVLTF.